Listed below are T cell receptor beta chains from one sample, sequenced in a study of spatial heterogeneity in lung cancer. One entry per CDR3 protein results from TCRdb running MiXCR on the 5' RACE reads. Of more than 85,000 distinct CDR3 sequences listed, approximately 8.6% were seen once; the top ten hold about 7%. Source: PBMCs, taken at surgery. The receptors were sampled from a male donor with early-stage non-small cell lung cancer. The CDR3 runs from the conserved cysteine through the conserved F or W. Each record gives: D gene, J gene, clone size, V gene, CDR3 DNA, CDR3 protein. A D gene is named only where the DNA matches it firmly. Where a row states a size, it is once, few, many or the class of an expanded clone; other rows omit it.

>-|TRBJ2-3|many|TRBV10-3
TGTGCCATCAGTGTTGTGAGCGCAGATACGCAGTATTTT
CAISVVSADTQYF
>-|TRBJ2-7|many|TRBV28
TGTGCCAGCAGGAGATCAGGGTCCCCGTACGAGCAGTACTTC
CASRRSGSPYEQYF
>-|TRBJ1-1|few|TRBV29-1
TGCAGCGTTGAATCAGTGTCGGGGACTGAAGCTTTCTTT
CSVESVSGTEAFF
>TRBD2|TRBJ2-7|few|TRBV20-1
TGCAGTGCTAGGCCCTCAGCGGGACTGAGCTCCTACGAGCAGTACTTC
CSARPSAGLSSYEQYF
>-|TRBJ1-3|-|TRBV29-1
TGCAGCGTTGTACAGCGCTACTCTGGAAACACCATATATTTT
CSVVQRYSGNTIYF
>-|TRBJ1-1|few|TRBV29-1
TGCAGCGGGACGGAGAACACTGAAGCTTTCTTT
CSGTENTEAFF
>-|TRBJ2-7|many|TRBV30
TGTGCCTGGACCTCCGAGGGACAACCATCCTACGAGCAGTACTTC
CAWTSEGQPSYEQYF
>TRBD1|TRBJ1-3|few|TRBV9
TGTGCCAGCAGCGTAGCCACAGGGGGAATCTCTGGAAACACCATATATTTT
CASSVATGGISGNTIYF
>-|TRBJ1-5|-|TRBV20-1
TGCAGTGCCAAGGGCCGGGTTCAGCCCCAGCATTTT
CSAKGRVQPQHF
>TRBD2|TRBJ2-3|many|TRBV11-2
TGTGCCAGCAGCTTGTATAGCGGGGCAGATACGCAGTATTTT
CASSLYSGADTQYF
>-|TRBJ2-6|few|TRBV30
TGTGCCTGGAGTTGGGGATCTGGGGCCAACGTCCTGACTTTC
CAWSWGSGANVLTF
>-|TRBJ2-3|many|TRBV24-1
TGTGCCACCAGTGACACAGGGAGGGAGGCAGATACGCAGTATTTT
CATSDTGREADTQYF
>-|TRBJ2-1|few|TRBV4-1
TGCGCCAGCAGCCAAGATCCCCCCACTTTCTACAATGAGCAGTTCTTC
CASSQDPPTFYNEQFF
>-|TRBJ2-1|few|TRBV29-1
TGCAGCGTTGTAGCTCCAGTTCGGTTCTTC
CSVVAPVRFF
>TRBD2|TRBJ2-1|-|TRBV11-2
TGTGCCAGCAGCCCTCGACTAGCGAGCATACAGCAGTTCTTC
CASSPRLASIQQFF
>-|TRBJ2-7|many|TRBV20-1
TGCAGTGCTAGAGCAGAGCGGGAGCAGTACTTC
CSARAEREQYF
>TRBD1|TRBJ2-1|few|TRBV10-3
TGTGCCATCAGACGGGACTCAGGGGGCCATGAGCAGTTCTTC
CAIRRDSGGHEQFF
>-|TRBJ2-7|few|TRBV28
TGTGCCAGCAGTTTTGGGAGTAGCTACGAGCAGTACTTC
CASSFGSSYEQYF
>-|TRBJ1-5|few|TRBV6-2/TRBV6-3
TGTGCCAGCAAACCTGGAGCTTCCAATCAGCCCCAGCATTTT
CASKPGASNQPQHF
>TRBD1|TRBJ1-1|many|TRBV2
TGTGCCAGCAGTGCTGGGACAGGCACTGAAGCTTTCTTT
CASSAGTGTEAFF
>-|TRBJ1-1|-|TRBV29-1
TGCAGCGTTGATCGGTCGAACACTGAAGCTTTCTTT
CSVDRSNTEAFF
>-|TRBJ2-7|few|TRBV6-2/TRBV6-3
TGTGCCAGCAGTTACTCGCGTCAGTACGAGCAGTACTTC
CASSYSRQYEQYF
>-|TRBJ1-1|many|TRBV2
TGTGCCAGCAGTTTACAGGGTGAACTGACTGAAGCTTTCTTT
CASSLQGELTEAFF
>-|TRBJ2-4|many|TRBV18
TGTGCCAGCTCACCACTTTTTGGGCTAGCCAAAAACATTCAGTACTTC
CASSPLFGLAKNIQYF
>-|TRBJ2-2|few|TRBV20-1
TGCAGTGCTAGAGATAGGAAAGGCACCGGGGAGCTGTTTTTT
CSARDRKGTGELFF
>-|TRBJ2-5|many|TRBV20-1
TGCAGTGTAATCCGGTTAGAGACCCAGTACTTC
CSVIRLETQYF
>TRBD1|TRBJ2-3|-|TRBV19
TGTGCCAGTAGGGACAGGGGGACAGATACGCAGTATTTT
CASRDRGTDTQYF
>-|TRBJ2-1|many|TRBV7-2
TGTGCCAGCAGCCGAACGACCAATGAGCAGTTCTTC
CASSRTTNEQFF
>-|TRBJ1-3|-|TRBV5-6
TGTGCCAGCAGCTTGCTCGGCTTCTCTGGAAACACCATATATTTT
CASSLLGFSGNTIYF
>-|TRBJ1-1|few|TRBV28
TGTGCCAGCAGTTTAATAGATAACACTGAAGCTTTCTTT
CASSLIDNTEAFF
>-|TRBJ2-7|-|TRBV3-1
TGTGCCAGCAGAGGAGCCTACGAGCAGTACTTC
CASRGAYEQYF
>TRBD1|TRBJ2-3|-|TRBV12-3/TRBV12-4
TGTGCCAGCAGTTTAGGGACAGGGCCAGATACGCAGTATTTT
CASSLGTGPDTQYF
>TRBD2|TRBJ2-7|many|TRBV2
TGTGCCAGCAGTGGTCGAGCGGGGGGGCCAGGCGAGCAGTACTTC
CASSGRAGGPGEQYF
>-|TRBJ2-5|few|TRBV4-2
TGTGCCAGCAGCCAAGATATAGAGACCCAGTACTTC
CASSQDIETQYF
>-|TRBJ2-2|many|TRBV5-1
TGCGCCAGCAGCTTGATGGGGAACACCGGGGAGCTGTTTTTT
CASSLMGNTGELFF
>-|TRBJ1-5|-|TRBV2
TGTGCCAGCAGTGCCCAGGGGCGTAATCAGCCCCAGCATTTT
CASSAQGRNQPQHF
>-|TRBJ2-1|few|TRBV12-3/TRBV12-4
TGTGCCAGCAGTCCACAGGGTGCGAATGAGCAGTTCTTC
CASSPQGANEQFF
>-|TRBJ1-2|few|TRBV27
TGTGCCAGCAGGGCTTACGGACAGCAGTATGGCTACACCTTC
CASRAYGQQYGYTF
>TRBD2|TRBJ2-3|few|TRBV20-1
TGCAGTGCCTCCGGGCGTAGCGGGACTTACACAGATACGCAGTATTTT
CSASGRSGTYTDTQYF
>-|TRBJ2-3|-|TRBV7-2
TGTGCCAGCAGCTTAGCCCTGACTTGGGGGGATACGCAGTATTTT
CASSLALTWGDTQYF